A single sample is the source of the 8 T cell receptor beta chains below, sequenced in a study of blood T cell repertoires in COVID-19. The table came from immunoSEQ multiplex PCR; TCRdb's copy has only in-frame clones and leaves some out. Here the sample spans roughly 200,000 clones, 65% to 90% being singletons. The sequenced sample consisted of PBMCs or T cells enriched from blood (not recorded which). The receptors here all came from a woman aged 40-49 years with acute COVID-19.

This clone was picked up one time. The chain links TRBV6-6 to TRBJ2-7, with D unresolved. The CDR3 runs 12 residues. In germline, CDR1 is MNHNY, CDR2 SVGAGI (reference sequence). V lost 5 bases, J lost 3 bases, and 8 bases lay in between. CDR3 protein: CASSQTGYEQYF. The CDR3 DNA sequence: TGTGCCAGCAGTCAAACTGGCTACGAGCAGTACTTC.

The gene calls are TRBV11-2 and TRBJ1-2, with D perhaps matching TRBD1 (6 bases). CDR3 size: 12 residues. Per germline, CDR1 SGHAT and CDR2 FQNNGV. V was clipped by 7 bases and J by 1 base, with 7 bases between them. The CDR3 DNA sequence: TGTGCCAGCAAACAGGGTAACTATGGCTACACCTTC. It is translated as CASKQGNYGYTF.

J is TRBJ2-3 and V is TRBV3-1 (or the pseudogene TRBV3-2), with 8 bases aligning to TRBD2. The CDR3 has 17 amino acids. Germline loops: CDR1 LGHDT, CDR2 YNNKEL (reference sequence). The ends lost 3 bases at V and 2 bases at J; junction bases unmatched: 10. The CDR3 loop is CASSQLPGGSVTDTQYF. CDR3 sequence (DNA): TGTGCCAGCAGCCAGCTACCGGGAGGGTCCGTCACAGATACGCAGTATTTT.

This rearrangement joins TRBV2 to TRBJ2-7; D is perhaps TRBD1 (6 bases). The V end was cut by 4 bases, the J end by 6 bases, with 13 bases between. Looked up from germline, CDR1 is SNHLY and CDR2 is FYNNEI. This CDR3 region has 13 residues. CDR3 nucleotides: TGTGCCAGCAGTGTGACAGGAGGAGGCGAGCAGTACTTC. It yields the protein CASSVTGGGEQYF.

The V call is TRBV19, the J call TRBJ1-5; no reliable D call. This CDR3 has 12 residues. V gave up 4 bases and J gave up 4 bases, with 5 bases separating them. Germline CDR1 is LNHDA and CDR2 is SQIVND (reference sequence). This CDR3 is CASSTGNQPQHF. The CDR3 coding sequence is TGTGCCAGTAGTACCGGGAATCAGCCCCAGCATTTT.

The chain is built from TRBV10-3 and TRBJ2-1; no clear D. Trimming stripped 3 bases from V and 5 bases from J, with 14 bases between. CDR1 and CDR2 (germline): ENHRY, SYGVKD. This CDR3 has 15 amino acids. CDR3 sequence: CAISENSEANNEQFF. The CDR3 region has the DNA TGTGCCATCAGTGAAAACTCCGAAGCGAACAATGAGCAGTTCTTC.

This chain connects TRBV28 to TRBJ1-1, with TRBD1 matching 8 bases. Germline V gene data show CDR1 as MDHEN and CDR2 as SYDVKM. There are 16 residues in the CDR3. J lost 4 bases, V lost 4 bases, and 11 bases had no gene match. The CDR3, as DNA: TGTGCCAGCAGTTATTCCGGGACAGGATCGACCACTGAAGCTTTCTTT. Protein sequence: CASSYSGTGSTTEAFF.

The gene calls are TRBV5-1 and TRBJ1-5; TRBD1 matches 8 bases. The CDR3 loop spans 15 amino acids. V lost 4 bases and J lost 5; bases outside the gene matches: 8. In germline, CDR1 is SGHRS, CDR2 YFSETQ. Here the CDR3 reads CASSPGQGEDQPQHF. CDR3 bases: TGCGCCAGCAGCCCCGGACAGGGAGAGGATCAGCCCCAGCATTTT.